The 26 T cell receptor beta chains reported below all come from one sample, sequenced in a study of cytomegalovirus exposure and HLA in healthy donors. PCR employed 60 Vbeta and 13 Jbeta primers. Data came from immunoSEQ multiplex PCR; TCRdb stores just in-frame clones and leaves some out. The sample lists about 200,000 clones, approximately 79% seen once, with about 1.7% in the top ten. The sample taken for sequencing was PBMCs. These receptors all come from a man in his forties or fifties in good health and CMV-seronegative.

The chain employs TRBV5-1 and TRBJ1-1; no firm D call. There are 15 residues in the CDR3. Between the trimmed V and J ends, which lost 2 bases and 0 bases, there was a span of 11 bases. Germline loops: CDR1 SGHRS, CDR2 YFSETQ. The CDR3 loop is CASSFDTVVNTEAFF. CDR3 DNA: TGCGCCAGCAGCTTTGATACAGTTGTGAACACTGAAGCTTTCTTT.

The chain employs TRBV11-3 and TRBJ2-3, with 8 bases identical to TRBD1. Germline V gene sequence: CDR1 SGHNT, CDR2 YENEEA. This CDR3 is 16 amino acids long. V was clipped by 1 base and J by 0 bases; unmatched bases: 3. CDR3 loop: CASSLGDRLSTDTQYF. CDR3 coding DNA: TGTGCCAGCAGCTTAGGGGACAGGCTTAGCACAGATACGCAGTATTTT.

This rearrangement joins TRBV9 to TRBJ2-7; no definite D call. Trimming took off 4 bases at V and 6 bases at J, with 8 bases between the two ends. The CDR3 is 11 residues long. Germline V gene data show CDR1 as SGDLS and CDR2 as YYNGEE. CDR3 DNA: TGTGCCAGCAGCCTAACCGGCGAGCAGTACTTC. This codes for CASSLTGEQYF.

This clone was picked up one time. The CDR3 region is CASSLGANPGDTIYF. DNA for the CDR3: TGTGCCAGCAGCTTGGGGGCTAACCCCGGAGACACCATATATTTT. The chain is built from TRBV7-3 and TRBJ1-3; possible D gene TRBD1, 6 bases. The CDR3 runs 15 residues. Germline values: CDR1 SGHTA, CDR2 FQGTGA. V was pared by 3 bases and J by 8 bases, with 17 bases between.

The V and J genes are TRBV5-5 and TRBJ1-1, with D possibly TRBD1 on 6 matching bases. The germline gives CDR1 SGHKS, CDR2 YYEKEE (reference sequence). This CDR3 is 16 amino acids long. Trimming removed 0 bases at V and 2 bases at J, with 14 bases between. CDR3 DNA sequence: TGTGCCAGCAGCTTGGGCAGGGGAGGGAGAAACACTGAAGCTTTCTTT. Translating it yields CASSLGRGGRNTEAFF.

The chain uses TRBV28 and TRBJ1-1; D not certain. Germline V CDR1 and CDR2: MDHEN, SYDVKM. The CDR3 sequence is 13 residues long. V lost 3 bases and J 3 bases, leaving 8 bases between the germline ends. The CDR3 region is CASSFRLDTEAFF. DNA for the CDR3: TGTGCCAGCAGTTTCAGGTTAGACACTGAAGCTTTCTTT.

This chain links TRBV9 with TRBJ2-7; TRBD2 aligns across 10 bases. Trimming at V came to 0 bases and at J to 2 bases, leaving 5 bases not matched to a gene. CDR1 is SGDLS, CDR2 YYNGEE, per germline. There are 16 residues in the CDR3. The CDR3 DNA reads TGTGCCAGCAGCGTAGGGGTCCTAGCGGGGGCCTACGAGCAGTACTTC. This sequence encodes CASSVGVLAGAYEQYF.

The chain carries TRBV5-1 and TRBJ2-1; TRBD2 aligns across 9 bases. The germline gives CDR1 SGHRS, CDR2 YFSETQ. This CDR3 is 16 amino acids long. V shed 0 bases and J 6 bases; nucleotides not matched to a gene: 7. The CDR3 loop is CASSLETAGGFNEQFF. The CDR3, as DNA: TGCGCCAGCAGCTTGGAAACAGCGGGAGGATTCAATGAGCAGTTCTTC.

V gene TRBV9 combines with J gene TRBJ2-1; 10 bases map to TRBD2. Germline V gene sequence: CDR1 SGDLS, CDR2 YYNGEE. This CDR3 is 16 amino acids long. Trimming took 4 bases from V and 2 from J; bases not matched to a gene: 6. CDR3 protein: CASSQRAGGPYNEQFF. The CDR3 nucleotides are TGTGCCAGCAGCCAAAGAGCGGGAGGGCCCTACAATGAGCAGTTCTTC.

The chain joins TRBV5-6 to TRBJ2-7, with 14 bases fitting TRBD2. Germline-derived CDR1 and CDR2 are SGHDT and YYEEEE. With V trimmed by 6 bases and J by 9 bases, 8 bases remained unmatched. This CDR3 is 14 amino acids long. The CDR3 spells CASTPGLAGAGQYF. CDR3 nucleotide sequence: TGTGCCAGCACCCCGGGACTAGCGGGAGCGGGGCAGTACTTC.

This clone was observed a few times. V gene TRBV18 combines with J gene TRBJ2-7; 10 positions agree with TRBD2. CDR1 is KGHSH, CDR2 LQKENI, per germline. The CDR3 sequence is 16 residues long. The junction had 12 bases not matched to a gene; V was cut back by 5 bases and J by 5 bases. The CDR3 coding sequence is TGTGCCAGCTCAGACCTAGCGGGAGAGGTCCCTCACGAGCAGTACTTC. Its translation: CASSDLAGEVPHEQYF. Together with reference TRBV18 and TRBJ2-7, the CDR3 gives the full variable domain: NAGVMQNPRHLVRRRGQEARLRCSPMKGHSHVYWYRQLPEEGLKFMVYLQKENIIDESGMPKERFSAEFPKEGPSILRIQQVVRGDSAAYFCASSDLAGEVPHEQYFGPGTRLTVT.

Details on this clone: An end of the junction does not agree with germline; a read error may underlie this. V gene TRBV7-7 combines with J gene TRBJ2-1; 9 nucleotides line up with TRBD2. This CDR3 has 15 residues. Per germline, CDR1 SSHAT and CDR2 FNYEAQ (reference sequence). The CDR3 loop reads CASSPGLATSYEQFF. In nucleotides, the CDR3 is TGTGCTAGCAGCCCCGGACTAGCGACTTCTTATGAGCAGTTCTTC.

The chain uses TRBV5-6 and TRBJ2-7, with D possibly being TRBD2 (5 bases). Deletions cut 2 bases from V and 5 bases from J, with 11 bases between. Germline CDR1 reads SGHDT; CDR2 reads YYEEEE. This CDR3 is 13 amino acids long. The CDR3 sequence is CASSFRGIDEQYF. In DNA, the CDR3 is TGTGCCAGCAGCTTCAGAGGGATAGACGAGCAGTACTTC.

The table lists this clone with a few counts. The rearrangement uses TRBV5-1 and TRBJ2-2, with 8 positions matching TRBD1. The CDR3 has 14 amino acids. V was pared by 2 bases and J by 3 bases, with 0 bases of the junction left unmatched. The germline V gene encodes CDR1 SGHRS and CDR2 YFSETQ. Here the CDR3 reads CASSLQGDTGELFF. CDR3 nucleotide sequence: TGCGCCAGCAGCTTACAGGGGGACACCGGGGAGCTGTTTTTT.

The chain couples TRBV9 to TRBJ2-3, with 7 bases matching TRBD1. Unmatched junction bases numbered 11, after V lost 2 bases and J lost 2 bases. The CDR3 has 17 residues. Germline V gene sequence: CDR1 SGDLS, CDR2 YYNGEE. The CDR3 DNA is TGTGCCAGCAGCGTTAATACGGACAGGTCATACACAGATACGCAGTATTTT. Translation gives CASSVNTDRSYTDTQYF.

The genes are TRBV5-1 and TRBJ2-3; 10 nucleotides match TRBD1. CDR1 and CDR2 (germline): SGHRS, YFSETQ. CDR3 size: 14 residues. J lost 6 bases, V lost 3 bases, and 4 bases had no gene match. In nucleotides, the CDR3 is TGCGCCAGCAGCTATGGACAGGGGGGGGATACGCAGTATTTT. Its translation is CASSYGQGGDTQYF.

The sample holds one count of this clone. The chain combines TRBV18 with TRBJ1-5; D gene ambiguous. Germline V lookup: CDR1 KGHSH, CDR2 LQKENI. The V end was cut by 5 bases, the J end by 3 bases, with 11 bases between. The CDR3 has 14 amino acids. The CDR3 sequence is CASSAEVLNQPQHF. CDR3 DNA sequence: TGTGCCAGCTCAGCAGAGGTTCTCAATCAGCCCCAGCATTTT. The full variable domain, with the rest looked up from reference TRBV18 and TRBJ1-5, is NAGVMQNPRHLVRRRGQEARLRCSPMKGHSHVYWYRQLPEEGLKFMVYLQKENIIDESGMPKERFSAEFPKEGPSILRIQQVVRGDSAAYFCASSAEVLNQPQHFGDGTRLSIL.

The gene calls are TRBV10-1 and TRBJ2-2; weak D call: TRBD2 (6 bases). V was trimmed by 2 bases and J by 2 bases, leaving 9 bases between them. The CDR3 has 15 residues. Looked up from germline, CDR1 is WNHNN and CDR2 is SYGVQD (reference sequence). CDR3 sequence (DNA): TGCGCCAGCAGTGAGGGGACTCATAACACCGGGGAGCTGTTTTTT. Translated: CASSEGTHNTGELFF.

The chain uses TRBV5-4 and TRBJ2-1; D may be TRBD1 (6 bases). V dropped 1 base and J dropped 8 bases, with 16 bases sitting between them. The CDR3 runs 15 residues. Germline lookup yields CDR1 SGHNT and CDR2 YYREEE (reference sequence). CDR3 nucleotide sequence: TGTGCCAGCAGCTTGATGGGGGCCAGGGTGGATGAGCAGTTCTTC. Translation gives CASSLMGARVDEQFF.

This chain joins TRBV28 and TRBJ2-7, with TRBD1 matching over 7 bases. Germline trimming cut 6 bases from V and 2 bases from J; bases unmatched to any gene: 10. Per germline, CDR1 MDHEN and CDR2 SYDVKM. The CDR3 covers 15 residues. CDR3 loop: CASRTQGPPTYEQYF. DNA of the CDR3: TGTGCCAGCAGGACACAGGGGCCCCCTACCTACGAGCAGTACTTC.

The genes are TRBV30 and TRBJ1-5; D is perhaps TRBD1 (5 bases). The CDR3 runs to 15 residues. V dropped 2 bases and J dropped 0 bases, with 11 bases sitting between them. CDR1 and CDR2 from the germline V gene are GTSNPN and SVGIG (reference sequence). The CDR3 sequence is CAWSQGLFSNQPQHF. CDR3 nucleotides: TGTGCCTGGAGTCAGGGACTCTTTAGCAATCAGCCCCAGCATTTT. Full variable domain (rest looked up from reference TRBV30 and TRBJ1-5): SQTIHQWPATLVQPVGSPLSLECTVEGTSNPNLYWYRQAAGRGLQLLFYSVGIGQISSEVPQNLSASRPQDRQFILSSKKLLLSDSGFYLCAWSQGLFSNQPQHFGDGTRLSIL.

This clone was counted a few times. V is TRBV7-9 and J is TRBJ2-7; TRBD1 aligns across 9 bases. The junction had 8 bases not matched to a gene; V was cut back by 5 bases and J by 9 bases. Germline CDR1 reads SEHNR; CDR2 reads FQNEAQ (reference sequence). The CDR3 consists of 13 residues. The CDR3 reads CASSPGQGLGQYF. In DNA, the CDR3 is TGTGCCAGCAGCCCCGGACAGGGGCTGGGGCAGTACTTC. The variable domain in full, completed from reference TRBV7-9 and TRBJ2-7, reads DTGVSQNPRHKITKRGQNVTFRCDPISEHNRLYWYRQTLGQGPEFLTYFQNEAQLEKSRLLSDRFSAERPKGSFSTLEIQRTEQGDSAMYLCASSPGQGLGQYFGPGTRLTVT.

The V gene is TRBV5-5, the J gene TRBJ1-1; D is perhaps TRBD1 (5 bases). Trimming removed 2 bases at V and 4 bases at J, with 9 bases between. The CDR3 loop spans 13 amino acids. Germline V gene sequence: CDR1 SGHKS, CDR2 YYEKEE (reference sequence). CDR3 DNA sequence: TGTGCCAGCAGCTTTTCGGGGGTCACTGAAGCTTTCTTT. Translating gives CASSFSGVTEAFF.

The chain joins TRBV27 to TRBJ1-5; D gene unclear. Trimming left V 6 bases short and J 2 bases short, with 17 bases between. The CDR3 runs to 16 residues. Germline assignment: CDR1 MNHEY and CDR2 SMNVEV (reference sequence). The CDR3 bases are TGTGCCAGCAGCCAAATGTGGGCTGGTGGCAATCAGCCCCAGCATTTT. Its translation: CASSQMWAGGNQPQHF.

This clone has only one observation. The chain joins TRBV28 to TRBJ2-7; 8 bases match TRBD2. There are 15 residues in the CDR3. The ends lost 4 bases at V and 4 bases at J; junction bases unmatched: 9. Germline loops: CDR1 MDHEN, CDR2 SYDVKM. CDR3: CASSSPIAGFYEQYF. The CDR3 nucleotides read TGTGCCAGCAGTTCCCCGATAGCGGGATTTTACGAGCAGTACTTC.

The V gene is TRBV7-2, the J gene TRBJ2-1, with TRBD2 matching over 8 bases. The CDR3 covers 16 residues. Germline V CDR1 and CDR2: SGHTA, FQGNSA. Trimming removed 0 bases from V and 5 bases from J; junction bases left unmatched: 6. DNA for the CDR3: TGTGCCAGCAGCTTAGCGCGTAGCGGGGCCCACAATGAGCAGTTCTTC. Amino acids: CASSLARSGAHNEQFF.